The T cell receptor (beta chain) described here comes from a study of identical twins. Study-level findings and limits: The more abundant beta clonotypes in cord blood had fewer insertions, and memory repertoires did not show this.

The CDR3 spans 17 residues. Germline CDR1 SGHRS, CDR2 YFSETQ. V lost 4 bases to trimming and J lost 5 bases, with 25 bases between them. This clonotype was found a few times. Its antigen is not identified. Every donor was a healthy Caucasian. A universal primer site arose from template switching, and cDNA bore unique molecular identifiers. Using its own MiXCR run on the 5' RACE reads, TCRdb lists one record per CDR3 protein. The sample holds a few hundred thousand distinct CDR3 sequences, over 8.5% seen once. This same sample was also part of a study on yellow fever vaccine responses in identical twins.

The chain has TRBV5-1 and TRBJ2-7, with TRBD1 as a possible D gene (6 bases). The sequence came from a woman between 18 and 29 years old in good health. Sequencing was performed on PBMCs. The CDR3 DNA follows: TGCGCCAGCAGCCTGGACGGATACGGGACAACCCAGAACGAGCAGTACTTC. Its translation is CASSLDGYGTTQNEQYF.